The rows below give T cell receptor beta chains drawn from one sample of a study of cytomegalovirus exposure and HLA in healthy donors. This table comes from immunoSEQ multiplex PCR, and its TCRdb copy is limited to in-frame clones, with some not included. The sample shows roughly 150,000 clones, 76% of them seen only once. The specimen was PBMCs. These receptors all come from a male donor in good health and CMV-seronegative. Each CDR3 is given without its conserved first and last residue. D genes are given only for firm matches.

v_call	j_call	d_call	cdr3_aa
TRBV18	TRBJ2-7	TRBD1	ASSPDRGEEQY
TRBV11-1	.	.	ASSLGLTYEQY
TRBV5-1	TRBJ1-6	TRBD1	ASSPEGQGINSPLH
TRBV18	TRBJ2-7	TRBD2	ASSPPEREIGEQY
TRBV9	TRBJ2-1	TRBD1	ASSVRGQGYNEQF
TRBV30	TRBJ1-5	.	AWSVGNRDQPQH
TRBV2	TRBJ1-1	TRBD1	ASTRTGVEAF
TRBV13	TRBJ1-2	TRBD1	ASSFQDREYYGYT
TRBV9	TRBJ1-6	TRBD1	ASSSGQGDNSPLH
TRBV7-8	TRBJ2-2	.	ASSQRRAGELF
TRBV7-2	TRBJ2-6	.	ASSNARPGAGANVLT
TRBV5-1	TRBJ2-1	TRBD2	ASSLAGGPSYNEQF
TRBV5-1	TRBJ1-3	.	ASSLELQNTIY
TRBV6-6	TRBJ2-5	.	ASSSGQGIETQY
TRBV7-9	TRBJ2-7	TRBD1	ASSTWTGASYEQY
TRBV6-5	TRBJ2-3	.	ASSYTAGVTDTQY
TRBV4-1	TRBJ1-2	.	ASSQEEGSYGYT
TRBV6-5	TRBJ1-2	TRBD1	ASSSPRTGSNYGYT
TRBV7-8	TRBJ1-2	TRBD1	ASSYGGQNYGYT
TRBV2	TRBJ2-1	.	ASFPMGPRASEQF
TRBV6-1	TRBJ1-1	TRBD1	ASIPLQGVTEAF
TRBV6-5	TRBJ2-7	.	ASSAGTFNSYEQY
TRBV6-1	TRBJ2-3	.	ASSRSRGLTDTQY
TRBV29-1	TRBJ2-3	.	SVAGLPRTDTQY
TRBV7-2	TRBJ2-2	TRBD2	ASSLVPSGFNTGELF
TRBV27	TRBJ2-7	TRBD2	ASSSGLAGGYEQY
TRBV28	TRBJ1-2	TRBD1	ASSGDRGVASYGYT
TRBV30	TRBJ2-1	TRBD2	AWRSRAGDYNEQF
TRBV5-1	TRBJ1-1	.	ASSLGGLKNTEAF
TRBV9	TRBJ1-5	.	ASSVDGTDDQPQH
TRBV11-2	TRBJ2-1	.	ASSLQGYEQF
TRBV2	TRBJ1-6	.	ASKIRTLDSPLH
TRBV29-1	TRBJ2-1	.	SALRGDSYNEQF
TRBV6-5	TRBJ1-2	.	ASGREVAIYGYT
TRBV30	TRBJ2-1	TRBD2	AWIPGTSDNEQF
TRBV2	TRBJ2-6	TRBD1	ASSLQGTGANVLT
TRBV27	TRBJ2-3	.	ASTFRGSDTQY
TRBV27	TRBJ2-5	.	ASSLGQLETQY
TRBV2	TRBJ1-3	.	ASRAGSSGNTIY
TRBV30	TRBJ1-4	.	AWAITGSEKLF
TRBV7-2	TRBJ2-7	.	ASSPSQYEQY
TRBV4-3	TRBJ2-6	TRBD2	ASSQGQAGPEIGSGANVLT
TRBV30	TRBJ2-7	TRBD1	AWSRDSVYEQY
TRBV4-3	TRBJ1-4	.	ASSQDAPGRVATNEKLF
TRBV6-6	TRBJ1-1	.	ASSYSSGTLNTEAF
TRBV29-1	TRBJ2-3	.	SILDRLMDTQY